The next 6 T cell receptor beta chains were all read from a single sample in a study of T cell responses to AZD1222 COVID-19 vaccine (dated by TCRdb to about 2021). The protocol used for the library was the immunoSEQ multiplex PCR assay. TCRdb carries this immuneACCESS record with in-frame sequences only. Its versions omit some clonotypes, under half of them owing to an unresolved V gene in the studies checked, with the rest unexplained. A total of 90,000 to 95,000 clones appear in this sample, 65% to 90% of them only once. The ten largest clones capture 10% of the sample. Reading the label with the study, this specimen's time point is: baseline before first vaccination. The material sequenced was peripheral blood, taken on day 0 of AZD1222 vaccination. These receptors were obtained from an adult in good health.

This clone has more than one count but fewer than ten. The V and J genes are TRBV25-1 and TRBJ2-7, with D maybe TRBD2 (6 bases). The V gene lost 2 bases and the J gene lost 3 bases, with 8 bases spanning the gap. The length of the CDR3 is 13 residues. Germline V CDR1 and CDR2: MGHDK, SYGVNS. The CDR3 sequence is CASSEGGFYEQYF. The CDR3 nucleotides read TGTGCCAGCAGTGAAGGAGGGTTCTACGAGCAGTACTTC.

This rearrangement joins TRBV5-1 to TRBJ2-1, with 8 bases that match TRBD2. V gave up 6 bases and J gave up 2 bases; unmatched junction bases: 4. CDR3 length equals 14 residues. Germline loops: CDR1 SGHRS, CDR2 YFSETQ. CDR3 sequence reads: CASKAGGTYNEQFF. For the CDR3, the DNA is TGCGCCAGCAAGGCGGGGGGCACCTACAATGAGCAGTTCTTC. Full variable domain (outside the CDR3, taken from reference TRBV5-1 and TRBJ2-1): KAGVTQTPRYLIKTRGQQVTLSCSPISGHRSVSWYQQTPGQGLQFLFEYFSETQRNKGNFPGRFSGRQFSNSRSEMNVSTLELGDSALYLCASKAGGTYNEQFFGPGTRLTVL.

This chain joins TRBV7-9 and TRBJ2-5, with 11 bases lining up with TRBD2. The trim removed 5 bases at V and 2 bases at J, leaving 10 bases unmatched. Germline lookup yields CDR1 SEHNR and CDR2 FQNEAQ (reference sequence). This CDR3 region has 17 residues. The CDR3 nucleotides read TGTGCCAGCAGCCCGAGCCAACTAGCGGGGGCACAAGAGACCCAGTACTTC. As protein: CASSPSQLAGAQETQYF.

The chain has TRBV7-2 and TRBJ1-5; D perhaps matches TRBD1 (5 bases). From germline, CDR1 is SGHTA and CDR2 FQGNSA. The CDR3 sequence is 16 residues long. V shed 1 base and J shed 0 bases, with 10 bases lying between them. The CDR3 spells CASSLVAGYSNQPQHF. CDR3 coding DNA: TGTGCCAGCAGCTTAGTGGCAGGGTATAGCAATCAGCCCCAGCATTTT.

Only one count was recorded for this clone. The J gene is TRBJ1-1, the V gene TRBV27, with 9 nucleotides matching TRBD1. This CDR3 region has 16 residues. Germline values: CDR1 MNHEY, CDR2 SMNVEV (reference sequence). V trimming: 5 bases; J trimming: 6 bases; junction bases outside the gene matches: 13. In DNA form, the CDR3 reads TGTGCCAGCAGTCTTGGGACAGGGCATAAGGGGTCTGAAGCTTTCTTT. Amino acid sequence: CASSLGTGHKGSEAFF.

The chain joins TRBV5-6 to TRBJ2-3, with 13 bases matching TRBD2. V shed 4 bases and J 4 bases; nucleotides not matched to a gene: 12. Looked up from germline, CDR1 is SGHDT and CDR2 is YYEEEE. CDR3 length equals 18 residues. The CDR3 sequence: CASSGSWTSGSGPDTQYF. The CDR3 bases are TGTGCCAGCAGCGGGTCGTGGACTAGCGGGAGTGGTCCAGATACGCAGTATTTT. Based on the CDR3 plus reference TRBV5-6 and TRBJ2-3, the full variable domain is DAGVTQSPTHLIKTRGQQVTLRCSPKSGHDTVSWYQQALGQGPQFIFQYYEEEERQRGNFPDRFSGHQFPNYSSELNVNALLLGDSALYLCASSGSWTSGSGPDTQYFGPGTRLTVL.